What follows is one TCR beta chain and its context. Its matching antigen is unknown. The entry originates in a study of T cell responses to AZD1222 COVID-19 vaccine. Study context: Samples with a second dose at about 4 or about 12 weeks were pooled together.

Assay: immunoSEQ multiplex PCR; the TCRdb copy retains only in-frame clones and omits some. The sample shows 200,000 to 300,000 clones, over 85% of them seen only once. Germline assignment: CDR1 SGHAT and CDR2 FQNNGV. The CDR3 loop spans 15 amino acids. Trimming at V came to 1 base and at J to 7 bases, leaving 6 bases not matched to a gene. Regarding the study as a whole: At baseline, just six AZD1222 recipients tested seropositive.

The chain joins TRBV11-2 to TRBJ2-1; 8 positions agree with TRBD2. This clonotype originated in an adult in good health. This specimen was peripheral blood, taken on day 0 of AZD1222 vaccination. The DNA for the CDR3 is TGTGCCAGCAGCTTAGCGGGAGGGCCGTTAAATGAGCAGTTCTTC. Its translation: CASSLAGGPLNEQFF.